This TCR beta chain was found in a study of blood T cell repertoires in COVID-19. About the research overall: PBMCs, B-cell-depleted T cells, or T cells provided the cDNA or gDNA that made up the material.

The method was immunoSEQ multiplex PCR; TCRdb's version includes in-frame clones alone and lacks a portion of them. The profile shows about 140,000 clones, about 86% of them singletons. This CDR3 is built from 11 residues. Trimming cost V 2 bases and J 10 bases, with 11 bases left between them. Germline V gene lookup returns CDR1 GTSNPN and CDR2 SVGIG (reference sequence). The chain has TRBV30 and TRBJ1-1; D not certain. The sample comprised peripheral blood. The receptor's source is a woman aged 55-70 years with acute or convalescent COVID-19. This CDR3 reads CAWSQEDGAFF. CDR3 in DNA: TGTGCCTGGAGTCAGGAGGACGGAGCTTTCTTT.